These 20 T cell receptor beta chains came from one sample sequenced in a study of early T cells in non-severe SARS-CoV-2 infection. In TCRdb, the 5' RACE reads were re-called with MiXCR into one record per CDR3 protein. The data hold tens of thousands of distinct CDR3 sequences, with more than 7.5% observed a single time. Sample: whole blood. Source of these receptors: an adult who was a healthcare worker with PCR-confirmed SARS-CoV-2 infection or an uninfected control (not recorded which).

This clonotype was seen at least ten times. The J gene is TRBJ2-1, the V gene TRBV7-8, with 16 bases aligning to TRBD2. Trimming at V came to 5 bases and at J to 4 bases, leaving 8 bases not matched to a gene. This CDR3 has 18 residues. CDR1 and CDR2 from the germline V gene are SGHVS and FQNEAQ. Written as DNA, the CDR3 is TGTGCCAGCAGCGCGGGACTAGCGGGAGGGCCGTTGTACAATGAGCAGTTCTTC. Translated: CASSAGLAGGPLYNEQFF.

The gene calls are TRBV10-2 and TRBJ2-1; 9 bases agree with TRBD2. From germline, CDR1 is WSHSY and CDR2 SAAADI. The V and J ends lost 8 bases and 8 bases, in that order; junction bases with no gene match: 25. The CDR3 spans 19 residues. The CDR3 region has the DNA TGCGCCAGCGGACGGGCTCCCAGCGGGGGGATGGGGCAGGTGCATGAGCAGTTCTTC. Its translation: CASGRAPSGGMGQVHEQFF.

This clonotype was observed a handful of times. The germline gene is not matched at one end of the junction; a read error may be the cause. The chain recombines TRBV28 with TRBJ1-6, with a weak D call TRBD1 (5 bases). The CDR3 is 11 amino acids. Germline V gives CDR1 MDHEN, CDR2 SYDVKM. The CDR3 region has the DNA TGTGCCAGCAGTTCTGCGAGACAGAAACAATTT. Its translation is CASSSARQKQF. The variable domain in full, completed from reference TRBV28 and TRBJ1-6, reads DVKVTQSSRYLVKRTGEKVFLECVQDMDHENMFWYRQDPGLGLRLIYFSYDVKMKEKGDIPEGYSVSREKKERFSLILESASTNQTSMYLCASSSARQKQFGNGTRLTVT.

V is TRBV2 and J is TRBJ2-1; tentative D call: TRBD2 (6 bases). Per the germline V gene, CDR1 is SNHLY and CDR2 is FYNNEI. This CDR3 is built from 14 residues. Trimming took off 2 bases at V and 9 bases at J, with 14 bases between the two ends. CDR3 region: CASSESSWGGEQFF. CDR3 sequence (DNA): TGTGCCAGCAGTGAATCTAGCTGGGGAGGTGAGCAGTTCTTC.

This clonotype occurred a few times. The CDR3 coding sequence is TGTGCCAGCAGTTTAGGAGGCTTTTACACAGATACGCAGTATTTT. Translating it yields CASSLGGFYTDTQYF. The chain is built from TRBV28 and TRBJ2-3, with a tentative D call TRBD2 (5 bases). Germline values: CDR1 MDHEN, CDR2 SYDVKM. The CDR3 extends over 15 amino acids. With 2 bases removed from V and 2 bases from J, the gap between germline ends came to 11 bases.

CDR3 DNA: TGCAGTGCTAGAGACGGGAGGGCCTTCAATGAGCAGTTCTTC. Encoded protein: CSARDGRAFNEQFF. The chain has TRBV20-1 and TRBJ2-1; TRBD2 matches at 8 bases. V gave up 0 bases and J gave up 6 bases; unmatched junction bases: 4. This CDR3 is 14 amino acids long. Germline CDR1 DFQATT, CDR2 SNEGSKA (reference sequence).

A few counts support this clonotype. The chain joins TRBV5-6 to TRBJ1-6; 9 nucleotides match TRBD1. Germline-derived CDR1 and CDR2 are SGHDT and YYEEEE. V shed 3 bases, J shed 3 bases, and the junction held 7 bases outside the gene matches. The CDR3 consists of 17 residues. The CDR3 here is CASSWRRTGVYNSPLHF. CDR3 sequence (DNA): TGTGCCAGCAGCTGGCGAAGGACAGGGGTCTATAATTCACCCCTCCACTTT.

This clonotype was detected ten times or more. The V gene is TRBV19, the J gene TRBJ2-1; 7 bases are a match to TRBD1. With V trimmed by 5 bases and J by 3 bases, 7 bases remained unmatched. Germline assignment: CDR1 LNHDA and CDR2 SQIVND (reference sequence). The CDR3 has 15 amino acids. CDR3 DNA sequence: TGTGCCAGTAGTCGACGGACAGGTGGCTACAATGAGCAGTTCTTC. Encoded protein: CASSRRTGGYNEQFF.

The sample holds many counts of this clonotype. The chain recombines TRBV6-2 or TRBV6-3 with TRBJ1-1; D is possibly TRBD1 (5 bases). The CDR3 totals 15 residues. V lost 0 bases to trimming and J lost 2 bases, with 10 bases between them. Germline CDR1 is MNHEY and CDR2 is SVGEGT. In DNA, the CDR3 is TGTGCCAGCAGTTACTCTAACAGGAGAAACACTGAAGCTTTCTTT. Its protein is CASSYSNRRNTEAFF.

This clonotype was recorded at least ten times. The rearrangement joins TRBV12-3 or TRBV12-4 to TRBJ2-7; D gene ambiguous. V lost 5 bases, J lost 0 bases, and 14 bases lay in between. The CDR3 is made up of 15 amino acids. CDR3 DNA sequence: TGTGCCAGCAGTGGTCGGACGGCAGGCTCCTACGAGCAGTACTTC. Translated, it gives CASSGRTAGSYEQYF.

This clonotype was recorded a few times. The chain is built from TRBV6-2 or TRBV6-3 and TRBJ1-2; a weak D match, TRBD1 (5 bases). V lost 2 bases to trimming and J lost 8 bases, with 15 bases between them. The CDR3 extends over 14 amino acids. Looked up from germline, CDR1 is MNHEY and CDR2 is SVGEGT. Here the CDR3 reads CASSYRAQVEGYTF. DNA of the CDR3: TGTGCCAGCAGTTACAGGGCACAGGTGGAGGGCTACACCTTC.

This clonotype appeared a few times. The chain joins TRBV27 to TRBJ2-1, with 8 bases lining up with TRBD2. Germline-derived CDR1 and CDR2 are MNHEY and SMNVEV (reference sequence). After removal of 5 bases from V and 0 bases from J, the junction contained 9 bases not matched to a gene. The CDR3 is 17 residues long. The CDR3, as DNA: TGTGCCAGCAGTCCCTGGACTAGCCCTAGCTCCTACAATGAGCAGTTCTTC. It is translated as CASSPWTSPSSYNEQFF.

This chain connects TRBV27 to TRBJ1-2; tentatively, D is TRBD1 (6 bases). This CDR3 has 16 amino acids. CDR1 and CDR2 from the germline V gene are MNHEY and SMNVEV (reference sequence). The ends were cut back, 3 bases at V and 2 bases at J, with 16 bases in the middle. The CDR3 nucleotides are TGTGCCAGCAGTTTCTCCGCGGGACACGTGAACTATGGCTACACCTTC. Its protein is CASSFSAGHVNYGYTF.

The chain carries TRBV7-8 and TRBJ1-1; 7 nucleotides agree with TRBD1. Germline V gene data show CDR1 as SGHVS and CDR2 as FQNEAQ. The junction had 7 bases not matched to a gene; V was cut back by 6 bases and J by 6 bases. The CDR3 contains 13 residues. CDR3 sequence (DNA): TGTGCCAGCAGTCCGGACAGGAGGGCTGAAGCTTTCTTT. It is translated as CASSPDRRAEAFF.

V is TRBV9 and J is TRBJ2-6; D remains ambiguous. The CDR3 is 13 amino acids. The V gene lost 4 bases and the J gene lost 4 bases, with 6 bases spanning the gap. The germline gives CDR1 SGDLS, CDR2 YYNGEE. Here the CDR3 reads CASSLVGANVLTF. Written as DNA, the CDR3 is TGTGCCAGCAGCCTGGTGGGGGCCAACGTCCTGACTTTC.

This clonotype was seen more than once but under ten times. The rearrangement uses TRBV6-1 and TRBJ2-3; 14 bases agree with TRBD2. The CDR3 has 21 amino acids. Germline CDR1 reads MNHNS; CDR2 reads SASEGT. V shed 0 bases and J 4 bases; nucleotides not matched to a gene: 15. The CDR3 sequence is CASSEARGGRLTSGRADTQYF. In nucleotides, the CDR3 is TGTGCCAGCAGTGAAGCGAGAGGGGGCCGTCTGACTAGCGGGAGGGCAGATACGCAGTATTTT.

As concerns this clonotype: The germline gene is not matched at one end of the junction; a read error may be the cause. The chain combines TRBV28 with TRBJ2-3, with a weak D call TRBD2 (5 bases). This CDR3 contains 14 residues. Germline lookup yields CDR1 MDHEN and CDR2 SYDVKM. The CDR3 DNA sequence: TGTGCCAACAGTTTGTCGGGGAACTCAGATACGCAGTATTTT. Protein sequence: CANSLSGNSDTQYF.

In its sample, this clonotype was seen a few times. The chain carries TRBV28 and TRBJ2-2; possibly TRBD2 for D (5 bases). In germline, CDR1 is MDHEN, CDR2 SYDVKM. The CDR3 is 12 residues long. V was trimmed by 11 bases and J by 6 bases, leaving 13 bases between them. In nucleotides, the CDR3 is TGTGCCGCACAGCGAGGGCCCGGGGAGCTGTTTTTT. Protein: CAAQRGPGELFF.

The sample holds a few counts of this clonotype. This CDR3 reads CAWSGPGNTIYF. The CDR3 coding sequence is TGTGCCTGGAGCGGGCCCGGAAACACCATATATTTT. V usage is TRBV30 and J usage is TRBJ1-3; no definite D call. V lost 3 bases to trimming and J lost 4 bases, with 7 bases between them. CDR1 is GTSNPN and CDR2 is SVGIG in the germline V gene (reference sequence). The CDR3 runs to 12 residues.

The gene calls are TRBV7-2 and TRBJ2-1, with D maybe TRBD1 (6 bases). CDR1 and CDR2 (germline): SGHTA, FQGNSA. The CDR3 sequence is 12 residues long. The germline V and J ends were trimmed by 4 bases and 5 bases, with 6 bases remaining between them. This chain's CDR3 is CASSWTDNEQFF. In DNA, the CDR3 is TGTGCCAGCAGCTGGACAGACAATGAGCAGTTCTTC.